This T cell receptor beta chain was found in a study of shared clonotypes between healthy human individuals. The J segment lost 1 base and the V segment lost 0 bases, leaving 2 bases of the junction unmatched. Germline loops: CDR1 SGHDN, CDR2 FVKESK. This CDR3 has 15 residues. Terminally differentiated effector memory CD45RA+ cells were excluded by CCR7 positive selection of CD45RO-negative cells. Genomic DNA per cell subset filled all wells of several immunoSEQ plates. This table comes from immunoSEQ multiplex PCR, and its TCRdb copy is limited to in-frame clones, with some not included. Of roughly 2,000,000 clones detected, approximately 92% appear once; the ten largest clones hold roughly 1.7%.

This sequence joins TRBV14 and TRBJ1-1; the match to TRBD1 covers 7 bases. The receptor was derived from a man between 18 and 35 years old in good health. Some clones in this sample may be carry-over from other donors' samples. The material sequenced was naive CD8+ T cells from PBMCs. CDR3 nucleotide sequence: TGTGCCAGCAGCCAAGATTGGACAGGGAACACTGAAGCTTTCTTT. This encodes CASSQDWTGNTEAFF.